This T cell receptor (beta chain) appears in the sequencing data of a study of T cells in Graves' hyperthyroidism and ophthalmopathy. Whole-study context: Before any treatment, at initial diagnosis, peripheral blood was collected.

CDR1 SGDLS and CDR2 YYNGEE come from the germline V gene. This CDR3 has 17 residues. The V end was cut by 2 bases, the J end by 0 bases, with 12 bases between. On this clonotype: Its target is unknown.

General observations from the study: Ophthalmopathy could be told apart from stable hyperthyroidism with a 13 V-J model.

Amplification targeted TCR beta CDR3 regions from RNA transcripts. Using the HTBI primer set, a first-round RT-PCR was run on the TCR CDR3. TCRdb passed the multiplex PCR reads through MiXCR, listing each CDR3 protein once. The data show some 800,000 distinct CDR3 sequences, around 39% seen once. The receptor's source is a man aged 18 to 29 with Graves' hyperthyroidism. This chain connects TRBV9 to TRBJ2-6; no clear D gene. Sample: blood. The CDR3 here is CASSVDMGSSGANVLTF. CDR3 nucleotide sequence: TGTGCCAGCAGCGTGGATATGGGCTCCTCTGGGGCCAACGTCCTGACTTTC.